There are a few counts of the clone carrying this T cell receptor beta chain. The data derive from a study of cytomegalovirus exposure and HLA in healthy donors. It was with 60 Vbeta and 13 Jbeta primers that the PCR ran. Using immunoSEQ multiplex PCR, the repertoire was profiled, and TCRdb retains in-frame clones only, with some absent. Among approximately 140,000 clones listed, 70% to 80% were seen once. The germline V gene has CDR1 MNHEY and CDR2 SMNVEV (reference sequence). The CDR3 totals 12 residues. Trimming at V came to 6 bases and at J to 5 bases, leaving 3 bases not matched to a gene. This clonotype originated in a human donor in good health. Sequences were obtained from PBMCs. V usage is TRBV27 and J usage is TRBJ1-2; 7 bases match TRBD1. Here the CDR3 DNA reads TGTGCCAGCAGCCGACAGGGTTATGGCTACACCTTC. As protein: CASSRQGYGYTF.